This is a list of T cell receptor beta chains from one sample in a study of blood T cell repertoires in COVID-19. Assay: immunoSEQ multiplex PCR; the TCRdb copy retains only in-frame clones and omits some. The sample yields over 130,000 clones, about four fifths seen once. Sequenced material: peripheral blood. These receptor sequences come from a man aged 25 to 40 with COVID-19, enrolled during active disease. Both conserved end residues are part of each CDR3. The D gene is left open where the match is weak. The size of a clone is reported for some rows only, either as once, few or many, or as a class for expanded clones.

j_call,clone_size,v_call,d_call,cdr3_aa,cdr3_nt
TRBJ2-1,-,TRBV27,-,CASSPDRKTYNEQFF,TGTGCCAGCAGTCCCGACAGGAAGACCTACAATGAGCAGTTCTTC
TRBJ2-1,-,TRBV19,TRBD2,CASTTSGRAGEQFF,TGTGCCAGTACCACTAGCGGGAGGGCGGGTGAGCAGTTCTTC
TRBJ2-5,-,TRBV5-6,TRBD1,CASGRDREEETQYF,TGTGCCAGCGGCCGGGACAGGGAGGAGGAGACCCAGTACTTC
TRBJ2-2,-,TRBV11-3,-,CASSSAGNTGELFF,TGTGCCAGCAGCTCTGCAGGGAACACCGGGGAGCTGTTTTTT
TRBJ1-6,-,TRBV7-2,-,CASSLRGASPLHF,TGTGCCAGCAGCTTGCGGGGGGCTTCACCCCTCCACTTT
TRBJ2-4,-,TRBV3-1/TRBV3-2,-,CASSPGQKNIQYF,TGTGCCAGCAGCCCAGGACAGAAAAACATTCAGTACTTC
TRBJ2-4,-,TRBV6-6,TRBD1,CASSYGGTGGLNIQYF,TGTGCCAGCAGTTACGGTGGGACAGGGGGTTTGAACATTCAGTACTTC
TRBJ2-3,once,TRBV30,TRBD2,CASGGPSPSTDTQYF,TGTGCCTCGGGGGGGCCATCACCTAGCACAGATACGCAGTATTTT
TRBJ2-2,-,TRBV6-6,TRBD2,CASSRLAGGNTGELFF,TGTGCCAGCAGTCGACTAGCGGGAGGGAACACCGGGGAGCTGTTTTTT
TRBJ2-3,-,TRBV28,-,CASEELSAEVIGTDTQYF,TGTGCCAGCGAGGAGTTGTCAGCTGAAGTGATTGGCACAGATACGCAGTATTTT
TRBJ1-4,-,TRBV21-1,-,CASTLAGANEKLFF,TGTGCCAGCACCCTAGCGGGGGCCAATGAAAAACTGTTTTTT
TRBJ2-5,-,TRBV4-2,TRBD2,CASSQNTGLAGETQYF,TGTGCCAGCAGCCAAAATACGGGACTAGCGGGAGAGACCCAGTACTTC
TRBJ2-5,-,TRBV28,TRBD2,CASTEWASGRKETQYF,TGTGCCAGCACCGAATGGGCTAGCGGGAGAAAAGAGACCCAGTACTTC
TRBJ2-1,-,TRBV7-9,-,CASSPRGGTLRNEQFF,TGTGCCAGCAGCCCAAGAGGCGGGACCCTCCGCAATGAGCAGTTCTTC
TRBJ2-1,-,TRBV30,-,CAWIERRWSGEQFF,TGTGCCTGGATTGAGCGGCGCTGGTCGGGTGAGCAGTTCTTC
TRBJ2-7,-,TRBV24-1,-,CATSERGSSYEQYF,TGTGCCACCAGTGAACGTGGGAGCTCCTACGAGCAGTACTTC
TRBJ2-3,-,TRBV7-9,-,CASSLWPGTDTQYF,TGTGCCAGCAGCTTGTGGCCCGGGACAGATACGCAGTATTTT
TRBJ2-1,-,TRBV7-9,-,CASSLGWSGLDNEQFF,TGTGCCAGCAGCTTAGGATGGTCGGGACTTGACAATGAGCAGTTCTTC
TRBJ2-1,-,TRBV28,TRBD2,CASIPSGRGFNEQFF,TGTGCCAGCATTCCTAGCGGGAGGGGTTTCAATGAGCAGTTCTTC
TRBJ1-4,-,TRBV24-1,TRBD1,CATSDPGTGFGKLFF,TGTGCCACCAGTGATCCCGGGACAGGGTTTGGGAAACTGTTTTTT
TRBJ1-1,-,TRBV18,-,CASSPRGAPNTEAFF,TGTGCCAGCTCACCACGGGGCGCCCCGAACACTGAAGCTTTCTTT
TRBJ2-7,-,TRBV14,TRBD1,CASSQQGQSSYEQYF,TGTGCCAGCAGCCAACAGGGACAGAGCTCCTACGAGCAGTACTTC
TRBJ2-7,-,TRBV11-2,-,CASSGSRGSYEQYF,TGTGCCAGCAGCGGAAGCAGGGGCTCCTACGAGCAGTACTTC
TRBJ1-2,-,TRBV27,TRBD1,CASGTGSSGRNGYTF,TGTGCCAGCGGGACAGGGAGTTCAGGGCGAAATGGCTACACCTTC
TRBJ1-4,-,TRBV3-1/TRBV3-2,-,CASRRFGGGEEKLFF,TGTGCCAGCAGGCGGTTCGGGGGAGGAGAAGAAAAACTGTTTTTT
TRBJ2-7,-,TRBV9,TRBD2,CASSVSSGSGGEQYF,TGTGCCAGCAGCGTGAGTTCAGGTAGCGGGGGCGAGCAGTACTTC
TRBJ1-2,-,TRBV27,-,CASSLGGRGSNYGYTF,TGTGCCAGCAGTTTGGGGGGGCGTGGGTCTAACTATGGCTACACCTTC
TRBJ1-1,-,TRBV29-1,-,CSVGRGAVLNTEAFF,TGCAGCGTTGGGCGGGGGGCTGTACTGAACACTGAAGCTTTCTTT
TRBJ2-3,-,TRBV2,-,CASRDPRAVADTQYF,TGTGCCAGCAGGGACCCGCGGGCCGTCGCAGATACGCAGTATTTT
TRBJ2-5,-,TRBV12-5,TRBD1,CASGVDRGKVQYF,TGTGCTAGTGGTGTAGACAGGGGAAAGGTCCAGTACTTC
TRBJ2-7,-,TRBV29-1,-,CSVEGTGTTSYEQYF,TGCAGCGTTGAAGGTACAGGGACGACCTCCTACGAGCAGTACTTC
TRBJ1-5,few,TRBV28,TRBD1,CASSGRDRGSSNQPQHF,TGTGCCAGCAGTGGGCGGGACAGGGGTTCTAGCAATCAGCCCCAGCATTTT
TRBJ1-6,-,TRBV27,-,CASSLSWGRRESPLHF,TGTGCCAGCAGTTTATCATGGGGGCGCCGGGAATCACCCCTCCACTTT
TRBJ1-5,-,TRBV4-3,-,CASSQNTGTGQPQHF,TGCGCCAGCAGCCAAAATACAGGGACGGGTCAGCCCCAGCATTTT
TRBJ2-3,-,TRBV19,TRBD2,CASSTSGESTDTQYF,TGTGCCAGTAGTACTAGCGGAGAAAGCACAGATACGCAGTATTTT
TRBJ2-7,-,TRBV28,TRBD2,CASSKSGRLYEQYF,TGTGCCAGCAGTAAAAGCGGGAGACTCTACGAGCAGTACTTC
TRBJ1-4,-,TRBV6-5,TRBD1,CASSYGPGQGIEKLFF,TGTGCCAGCAGTTACGGCCCGGGACAGGGGATTGAAAAACTGTTTTTT
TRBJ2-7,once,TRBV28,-,CASSSQGPYEQYF,TGTGCCAGCAGTTCACAGGGACCCTACGAGCAGTACTTC
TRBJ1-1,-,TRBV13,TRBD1,CASSSLRQGWEWDTEAFF,TGTGCCAGCAGCTCCCTCAGACAGGGATGGGAGTGGGACACTGAAGCTTTCTTT
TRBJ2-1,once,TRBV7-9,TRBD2,CASSSLAGIPYNEQFF,TGTGCCAGCAGCTCGCTAGCGGGGATACCTTACAATGAGCAGTTCTTC
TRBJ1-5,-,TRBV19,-,CASSRGNQPQHF,TGTGCCAGTAGTAGAGGAAATCAGCCCCAGCATTTT
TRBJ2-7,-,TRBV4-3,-,CASSQDAPGYEQYF,TGCGCCAGCAGCCAAGATGCTCCGGGCTACGAGCAGTACTTC
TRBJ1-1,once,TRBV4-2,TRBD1,CASSRGTGSTEAFF,TGTGCCAGCAGCCGAGGGACAGGGAGCACTGAAGCTTTCTTT
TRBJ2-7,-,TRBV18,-,CASSPPISGEQYF,TGTGCCAGCTCACCACCGATATCGGGCGAGCAGTACTTC
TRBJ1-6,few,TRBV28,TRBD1,CASVLSAGGGHSPLHF,TGTGCCAGCGTCCTCTCCGCAGGGGGTGGGCATTCACCCCTCCACTTT
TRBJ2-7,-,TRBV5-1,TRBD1,CASSWWTGDTYEQYF,TGCGCCAGCAGCTGGTGGACAGGGGACACCTACGAGCAGTACTTC
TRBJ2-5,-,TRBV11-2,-,CASSLDRWSQETQYF,TGTGCCAGCAGCTTAGATCGTTGGAGCCAAGAGACCCAGTACTTC
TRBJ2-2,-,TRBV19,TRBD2,CASSRSSGSNTGELFF,TGTGCCAGTAGTCGGTCTAGCGGCTCCAACACCGGGGAGCTGTTTTTT
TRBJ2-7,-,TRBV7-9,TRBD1,CASSLSDRVYEQYF,TGTGCCAGCAGCTTGTCAGACAGGGTCTACGAGCAGTACTTC
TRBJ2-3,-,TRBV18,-,CASSPPSTDTQYF,TGTGCCAGCTCACCCCCTAGCACAGATACGCAGTATTTT
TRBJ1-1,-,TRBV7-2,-,CASSLDRRTEAFF,TGTGCCAGCAGCTTAGACAGGCGCACTGAAGCTTTCTTT
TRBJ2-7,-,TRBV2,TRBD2,CASSETSAVFSYEQYF,TGTGCCAGCAGTGAAACTAGCGCGGTATTCTCCTACGAGCAGTACTTC
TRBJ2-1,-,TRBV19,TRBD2,CASSIAGGYYNEQFF,TGTGCCAGTAGTATAGCGGGAGGTTACTACAATGAGCAGTTCTTC
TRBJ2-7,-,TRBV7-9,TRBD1,CASSDRGYEQYF,TGTGCCAGCAGCGACAGGGGCTACGAGCAGTACTTC
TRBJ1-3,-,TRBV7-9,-,CASSPRDPGSGNTIYF,TGTGCCAGCAGCCCGAGGGATCCAGGCTCTGGAAACACCATATATTTT
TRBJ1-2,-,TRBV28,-,CASSFFGEGESGYTF,TGTGCCAGCAGTTTCTTTGGGGAGGGGGAGAGTGGCTACACCTTC
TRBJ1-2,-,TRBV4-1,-,CASSQIRDMAAGYGYTF,TGCGCCAGCAGCCAGATACGGGACATGGCCGCCGGCTATGGCTACACCTTC
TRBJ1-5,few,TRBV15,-,CATRGQGNFGQPQHF,TGTGCCACCAGGGGCCAGGGGAATTTTGGTCAGCCCCAGCATTTT